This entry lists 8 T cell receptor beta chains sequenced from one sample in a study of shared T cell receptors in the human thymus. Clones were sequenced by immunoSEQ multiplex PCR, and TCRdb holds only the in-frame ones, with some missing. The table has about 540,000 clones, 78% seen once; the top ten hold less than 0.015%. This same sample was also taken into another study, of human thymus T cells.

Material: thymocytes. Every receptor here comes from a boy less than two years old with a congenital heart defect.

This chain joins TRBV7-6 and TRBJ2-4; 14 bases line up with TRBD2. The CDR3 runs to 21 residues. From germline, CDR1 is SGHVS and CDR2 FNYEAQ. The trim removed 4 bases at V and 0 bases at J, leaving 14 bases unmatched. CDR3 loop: CASSSRPGLAGALVAKNIQYF. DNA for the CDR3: TGTGCCAGCAGCTCGCGACCGGGACTAGCGGGAGCTCTCGTAGCCAAAAACATTCAGTACTTC.

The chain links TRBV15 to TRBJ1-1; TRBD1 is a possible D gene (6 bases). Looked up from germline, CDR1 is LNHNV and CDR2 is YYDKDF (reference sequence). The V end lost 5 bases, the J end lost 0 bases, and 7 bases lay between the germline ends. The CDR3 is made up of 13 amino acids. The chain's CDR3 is CATSQGLNTEAFF. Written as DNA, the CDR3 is TGTGCCACCAGCCAGGGGTTGAACACTGAAGCTTTCTTT.

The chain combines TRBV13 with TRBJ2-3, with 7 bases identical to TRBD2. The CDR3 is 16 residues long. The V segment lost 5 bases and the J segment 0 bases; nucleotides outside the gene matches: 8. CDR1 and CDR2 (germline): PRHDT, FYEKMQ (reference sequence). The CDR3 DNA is TGTGCCAGCAGCCCCTCCCGGGGGGTCAGCACAGATACGCAGTATTTT. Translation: CASSPSRGVSTDTQYF.

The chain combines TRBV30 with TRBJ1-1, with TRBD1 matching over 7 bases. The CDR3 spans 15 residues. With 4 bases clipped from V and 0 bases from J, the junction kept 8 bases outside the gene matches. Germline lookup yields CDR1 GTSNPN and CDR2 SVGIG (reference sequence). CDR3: CAWTGQDGMNTEAFF. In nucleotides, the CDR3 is TGTGCCTGGACCGGACAGGATGGAATGAACACTGAAGCTTTCTTT.

CDR3 nucleotides: TGCAGCGTCACTAAAGACAGGGACGGCCCACGGTGGACTGAAGCTTTCTTT. It yields the protein CSVTKDRDGPRWTEAFF. The J gene is TRBJ1-1, the V gene TRBV29-1; 7 positions agree with TRBD1. J gave up 5 bases and V 6 bases, and 21 bases lay outside the gene matches. The CDR3 length is 17 residues. Germline values: CDR1 SQVTM, CDR2 ANQGSEA.

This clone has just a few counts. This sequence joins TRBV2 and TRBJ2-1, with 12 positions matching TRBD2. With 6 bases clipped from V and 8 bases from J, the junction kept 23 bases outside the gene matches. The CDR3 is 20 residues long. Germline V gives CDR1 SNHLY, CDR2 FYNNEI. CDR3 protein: CASSRIPGQGGLAGLDEQFF. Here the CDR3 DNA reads TGTGCCAGCAGCCGGATACCGGGACAGGGAGGACTAGCGGGACTGGATGAGCAGTTCTTC. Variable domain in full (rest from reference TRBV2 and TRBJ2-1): EPEVTQTPSHQVTQMGQEVILRCVPISNHLYFYWYRQILGQKVEFLVSFYNNEISEKSEIFDDQFSVERPDGSNFTLKIRSTKLEDSAMYFCASSRIPGQGGLAGLDEQFFGPGTRLTVL.

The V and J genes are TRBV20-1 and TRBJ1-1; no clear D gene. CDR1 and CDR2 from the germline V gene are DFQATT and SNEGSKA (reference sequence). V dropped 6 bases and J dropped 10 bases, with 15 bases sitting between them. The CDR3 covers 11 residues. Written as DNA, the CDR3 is TGCAGTGCCTATAGGCGGTTTGGAGCTTTCTTT. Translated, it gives CSAYRRFGAFF.

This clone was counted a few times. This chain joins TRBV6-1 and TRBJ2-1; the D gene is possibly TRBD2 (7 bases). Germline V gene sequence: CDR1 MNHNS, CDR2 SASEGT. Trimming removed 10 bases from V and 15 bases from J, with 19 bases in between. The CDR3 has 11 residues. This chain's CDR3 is CATPGGGHPFF. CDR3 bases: TGTGCCACCCCTGGGGGGGGACACCCGTTCTTC.